Described below is a single T cell receptor beta chain sequence and its context. Its antigen is currently unknown. The germline V gene encodes CDR1 MNHNS and CDR2 SASEGT. Trimming shortened V by 6 bases and J by 5 bases, and 17 bases separated the two germline ends. The CDR3 runs 14 residues. This sample is part of a study of T-cell reconstitution after alpha-beta-depleted transplantation in children. Unique molecular identifiers were incorporated into the prepared TCRbeta library. TCRdb recomputed calls from the PCR reads with MiXCR, one row per CDR3 protein. The table shows 300,000 or so distinct CDR3 sequences, with over 20% occurring only once. Whole-study results and caveats: Some patients' high day-60 TCRbeta diversity was traced to surviving recipient T cells and thymic progenitors. Alpha-beta T cells present about two months after transplant were reported to originate from several hundred expanded graft clones.

The source was PBMCs, mostly from graft donor cells, collected 180 days after TCRalphabeta/CD19-depleted stem cell transplant. The source of this sequence is a male patient between 10 and 17 years old who had a stem cell transplant for acute lymphoblastic leukemia, so the T cells may come from the graft donor. The chain links TRBV6-1 to TRBJ2-7; D may be TRBD2 (6 bases). The CDR3 spells CASRTERGWHEQYF. CDR3 nucleotide sequence: TGTGCCAGCAGGACTGAACGGGGGTGGCACGAGCAGTACTTC.